The clone carrying this TCR beta chain was recorded a few times. Both 60 Vbeta primers and 13 Jbeta primers went into the PCR. Sequenced by immunoSEQ multiplex PCR; TCRdb stores in-frame clones only, minus some. The data show about 150,000 clones, with around 80% seen just once and about 12% held by the top ten. The data were obtained in a study of cytomegalovirus exposure and HLA in healthy donors. Germline CDR1 reads SGHAT; CDR2 reads FQNNGV. The CDR3 consists of 15 residues. Trimming took 0 bases from V and 3 from J, leaving 12 bases between them. Sequencing was done on a sample of PBMCs. This chain connects TRBV11-2 to TRBJ2-7, with a tentative D call TRBD2 (6 bases). The sequence derives from a man aged 40-49 years in good health and CMV-seropositive. This CDR3 is CASSLDSGRIYEQYF. DNA of the CDR3: TGTGCCAGCAGCTTAGATAGCGGACGAATCTACGAGCAGTACTTC.